These 30 T cell receptor beta chains share one sample of origin, sequenced in a study of CD8+ T cells in alopecia areata. Extracted from the samples, RNA was reverse transcribed into cDNA to serve as the sequencing template. Clones were sequenced by immunoSEQ multiplex PCR, and TCRdb holds only the in-frame ones, with some missing. Of under 250,000 clones listed, approximately 52% are singletons. The sample was CD4+ T cells sorted from blood, taken at week 0. The receptor set was obtained from a human donor with alopecia areata.

V usage is TRBV2 and J usage is TRBJ2-1; D possibly matches TRBD1 or TRBD2 (5 bases each). Trimming left V 6 bases short and J 4 bases short, with 13 bases between. Germline assignment: CDR1 SNHLY and CDR2 FYNNEI. The CDR3 consists of 14 residues. The chain's CDR3 is CASSNRDLYNEQFF. The DNA for the CDR3 is TGTGCCAGCAGCAACCGGGACCTATACAATGAGCAGTTCTTC.

The rearrangement uses TRBV5-1 and TRBJ2-5; no clear D. Germline V gene sequence: CDR1 SGHRS, CDR2 YFSETQ. Trimming removed 0 bases at V and 1 base at J, with 13 bases between. The CDR3 loop spans 16 amino acids. The chain's CDR3 is CASSLGQLWGQETQYF. The CDR3 DNA reads TGCGCCAGCAGCTTGGGCCAACTTTGGGGCCAAGAGACCCAGTACTTC.

This chain joins TRBV11-2 and TRBJ2-2; D is uncertain. The germline CDR1 and CDR2 sequences are SGHAT and FQNNGV. V was shortened by 0 bases and J by 4 bases, with 9 bases between the two germline ends. This CDR3 has 15 amino acids. CDR3 sequence reads: CASSLDLSGTGELFF. The DNA of the CDR3 is TGTGCCAGCAGCTTAGATTTGTCCGGCACCGGGGAGCTGTTTTTT.

The chain recombines TRBV6-1 with TRBJ2-1; TRBD2 matches at 10 bases. Trimming cost V 6 bases and J 7 bases; bases outside gene matches: 9. Germline CDR1 is MNHNS and CDR2 is SASEGT. The CDR3 runs 15 residues. CDR3 amino acids: CASSPERLAGNEQFF. The CDR3 nucleotides read TGTGCCAGCAGCCCAGAGAGACTAGCGGGTAATGAGCAGTTCTTC.

The V call is TRBV7-9, the J call TRBJ2-7; TRBD2 agrees at 10 bases. The CDR3 has 19 residues. CDR1 is SEHNR and CDR2 is FQNEAQ in the germline V gene (reference sequence). V lost 1 base and J lost 5; bases outside the gene matches: 17. CDR3 sequence (DNA): TGTGCCAGCAGCTTAGGCTCACTAGCGGGAAAAAACAGGATCGACGAGCAGTACTTC. Translated: CASSLGSLAGKNRIDEQYF.

This sequence joins TRBV6-5 and TRBJ2-1; 10 bases line up with TRBD2. V lost 5 bases to trimming and J lost 4 bases; unmatched junction nucleotides: 5. The CDR3 has 15 amino acids. Germline-derived CDR1 and CDR2 are MNHEY and SVGAGI. This CDR3 is CASSIGLAEYNEQFF. CDR3 nucleotide sequence: TGTGCCAGCAGTATAGGACTAGCGGAATACAATGAGCAGTTCTTC.

This chain connects TRBV7-6 to TRBJ2-5, with 7 nucleotides matching TRBD1. The CDR3 spans 15 residues. J gave up 4 bases and V 3 bases, and 8 bases lay outside the gene matches. Germline CDR1 reads SGHVS; CDR2 reads FNYEAQ. The CDR3 reads CASSFQTGSGETQYF. In DNA, the CDR3 is TGTGCCAGCAGCTTCCAGACAGGGTCCGGAGAGACCCAGTACTTC.

The V gene is TRBV25-1, the J gene TRBJ1-4; perhaps TRBD1 as D (5 bases). Trimming took off 4 bases at V and 11 bases at J, with 20 bases between the two ends. CDR1 and CDR2 (germline): MGHDK, SYGVNS. The CDR3 extends over 15 amino acids. The CDR3 DNA sequence: TGTGCCAGCAGTGGAACGGGACTGGGTCTTGGGAAACTGTTTTTT. Its translation: CASSGTGLGLGKLFF.

The chain employs TRBV2 and TRBJ1-5, with TRBD1 matching over 8 bases. The ends lost 4 bases at V and 1 base at J; junction bases unmatched: 0. CDR3 size: 14 residues. The germline gives CDR1 SNHLY, CDR2 FYNNEI. CDR3 protein: CASSGTGSNQPQHF. The CDR3 DNA reads TGTGCCAGCAGTGGGACAGGGAGCAATCAGCCCCAGCATTTT.

V is TRBV6-6 and J is TRBJ1-1; D call uncertain. CDR1 is MNHNY and CDR2 is SVGAGI in the germline V gene (reference sequence). V was trimmed by 0 bases and J by 1 base, leaving 6 bases between them. The CDR3 is made up of 14 amino acids. CDR3 in amino acids: CASSYSIRNTEAFF. CDR3 coding DNA: TGTGCCAGCAGTTACTCGATCAGGAACACTGAAGCTTTCTTT.

This clone turned up a few times. The J gene is TRBJ1-5, the V gene TRBV30, with D possibly matching TRBD1 (6 bases). V was shortened by 2 bases and J by 6 bases, with 17 bases between the two germline ends. The CDR3 covers 15 residues. Germline values: CDR1 GTSNPN, CDR2 SVGIG (reference sequence). The CDR3 DNA follows: TGTGCCTGGAGTACGGGGGGCGCGGAGACTCAGCCCCAGCATTTT. Its protein product is CAWSTGGAETQPQHF.

This rearrangement joins TRBV5-1 to TRBJ2-7; TRBD1 matches at 8 bases. There are 14 residues in the CDR3. CDR1 and CDR2 from the germline V gene are SGHRS and YFSETQ. J lost 3 bases, V lost 2 bases, and 4 bases had no gene match. The CDR3 spells CASSLDRGVYEQYF. The CDR3 coding sequence is TGCGCCAGCAGCTTAGACAGGGGTGTCTACGAGCAGTACTTC.

This clone occurred a few times. The rearrangement links TRBV5-8 to TRBJ2-1, with a tentative D call TRBD1 (5 bases). The CDR3 contains 13 residues. The germline V and J ends were trimmed by 4 bases and 4 bases, with 9 bases remaining between them. The V gene's germline CDR1 is SGHTS and CDR2 YDEGEE. The CDR3 DNA follows: TGTGCCAGCAGCCGACAGCCATACAATGAGCAGTTCTTC. Translation: CASSRQPYNEQFF.

The chain links TRBV11-2 to TRBJ1-4, with D unclear. The CDR3 loop spans 15 amino acids. Germline CDR1 is SGHAT and CDR2 is FQNNGV. V lost 1 base to trimming and J lost 3 bases, with 9 bases between them. The CDR3 DNA sequence: TGTGCCAGCAGCTTAGTTTGGCCACCTAATGAAAAACTGTTTTTT. This gives the protein CASSLVWPPNEKLFF. The entire variable domain, with the rest obtained from reference TRBV11-2 and TRBJ1-4, is as follows: EAGVAQSPRYKIIEKRQSVAFWCNPISGHATLYWYQQILGQGPKLLIQFQNNGVVDDSQLPKDRFSAERLKGVDSTLKIQPAKLEDSAVYLCASSLVWPPNEKLFFGSGTQLSVL.

This clone was seen once. V and J are TRBV6-1 and TRBJ2-2; 16 nucleotides line up with TRBD2. V shed 2 bases and J 8 bases; nucleotides not matched to a gene: 5. This CDR3 comprises 17 residues. Germline-derived CDR1 and CDR2 are MNHNS and SASEGT. CDR3 amino acids: CASSEPGLAGGPGELFF. The CDR3 DNA follows: TGTGCCAGCAGTGAACCGGGACTAGCGGGAGGGCCTGGGGAGCTGTTTTTT.

The chain is built from TRBV5-1 and TRBJ2-5, with D tentatively TRBD1 (6 bases). Trimming stripped 0 bases from V and 7 bases from J, with 13 bases between. CDR3 length: 14 amino acids. Per germline, CDR1 SGHRS and CDR2 YFSETQ. The CDR3 sequence is CASSLAGGGRTQYF. For the CDR3, the DNA is TGCGCCAGCAGCTTGGCCGGTGGGGGCCGGACCCAGTACTTC.

This clone has only a few counts. This chain connects TRBV19 to TRBJ2-1, with D possibly matching TRBD2 (6 bases). Trimming cost V 6 bases and J 15 bases, with 21 bases left between them. The CDR3 is 13 residues long. CDR1 is LNHDA, CDR2 SQIVND, per germline (reference sequence). The CDR3 sequence is CASSSGGRERLFF. DNA of the CDR3: TGTGCCAGTAGCTCAGGAGGGCGGGAAAGGCTGTTCTTC.

The rearrangement links TRBV7-8 to TRBJ2-5; D unresolved. Germline CDR1 reads SGHVS; CDR2 reads FQNEAQ. The V gene lost 5 bases and the J gene lost 3 bases, with 13 bases spanning the gap. The CDR3 runs 14 residues. As DNA, the CDR3 is TGTGCCAGCAGCCCCTCATTCCTAAAAGAGACCCAGTACTTC. Translation: CASSPSFLKETQYF.

This chain's CDR3 is CASSLVTSEQYF. CDR3 coding DNA: TGTGCCAGCAGCTTAGTCACCTCAGAGCAGTACTTC. The chain joins TRBV11-2 to TRBJ2-7, with D unclear. Trimming removed 1 base at V and 7 bases at J, with 8 bases between. The germline gives CDR1 SGHAT, CDR2 FQNNGV. The CDR3 consists of 12 residues. Together with reference TRBV11-2 and TRBJ2-7, the CDR3 gives the full variable domain: EAGVAQSPRYKIIEKRQSVAFWCNPISGHATLYWYQQILGQGPKLLIQFQNNGVVDDSQLPKDRFSAERLKGVDSTLKIQPAKLEDSAVYLCASSLVTSEQYFGPGTRLTVT.

The chain carries TRBV18 and TRBJ2-1; TRBD1 might be the D (5 bases). The length of the CDR3 is 14 residues. Germline V CDR1 and CDR2: KGHSH, LQKENI. Trimming shortened V by 1 base and J by 1 base, and 5 bases separated the two germline ends. In nucleotides, the CDR3 is TGTGCCAGCTCACCACAGGGGTCCTACAATGAGCAGTTCTTC. It is translated as CASSPQGSYNEQFF.

The chain recombines TRBV18 with TRBJ1-2, with 8 bases identical to TRBD1. Germline assignment: CDR1 KGHSH and CDR2 LQKENI. This CDR3 contains 13 residues. Trimming cost V 6 bases and J 3 bases; bases outside gene matches: 3. The CDR3 protein is CASSQQGDYGYTF. As DNA, the CDR3 is TGTGCCAGCTCGCAACAGGGGGACTATGGCTACACCTTC.

The V and J genes are TRBV27 and TRBJ1-2, with 7 bases fitting TRBD1. The germline gives CDR1 MNHEY, CDR2 SMNVEV (reference sequence). The ends lost 6 bases at V and 4 bases at J; junction bases unmatched: 11. The CDR3 length is 15 residues. CDR3 in DNA: TGTGCCAGCAGCGCGAACAGGGACAGAGTCTATGGCTACACCTTC. Translated: CASSANRDRVYGYTF.

The chain joins TRBV5-1 to TRBJ1-2, with D unresolved. The CDR3 consists of 14 residues. Between the trimmed V and J ends, which lost 4 bases and 4 bases, there was a span of 14 bases. Per germline, CDR1 SGHRS and CDR2 YFSETQ. The CDR3 nucleotides are TGCGCCAGCAGCATAACGGACGGATCCTATGGCTACACCTTC. Translating gives CASSITDGSYGYTF.

V usage is TRBV9 and J usage is TRBJ2-6; D is undetermined. Germline V gene lookup returns CDR1 SGDLS and CDR2 YYNGEE. The CDR3 runs 15 residues. The V and J ends lost 0 bases and 2 bases respectively, with 6 bases between them. The CDR3 DNA is TGTGCCAGCAGCGTAGGGGGTCCTGGGGCCAACGTCCTGACTTTC. Protein sequence: CASSVGGPGANVLTF.

This clone was detected a few times. V gene TRBV6-5 combines with J gene TRBJ1-2; 11 bases are a match to TRBD1. Germline V gene data show CDR1 as MNHEY and CDR2 as SVGAGI. V was clipped by 5 bases and J by 7 bases; unmatched bases: 6. The CDR3 runs 14 residues. The CDR3 is CASSPTGTGGGYTF. CDR3 coding DNA: TGTGCCAGCAGTCCCACTGGGACAGGGGGTGGCTACACCTTC.

This clone came up once. The chain carries TRBV11-2 and TRBJ2-6; no clear D. The V gene's germline CDR1 is SGHAT and CDR2 FQNNGV. The V gene lost 2 bases and the J gene lost 1 base, with 9 bases spanning the gap. There are 16 residues in the CDR3. The chain's CDR3 is CASSLRRMSGANVLTF. In DNA, the CDR3 is TGTGCCAGCAGCTTAAGGCGTATGTCTGGGGCCAACGTCCTGACTTTC.

This clone was detected only a few times. The V gene is TRBV27, the J gene TRBJ1-2; D unresolved. Germline values: CDR1 MNHEY, CDR2 SMNVEV (reference sequence). The CDR3 totals 14 residues. V gave up 0 bases and J gave up 5 bases, with 10 bases separating them. The CDR3 nucleotides are TGTGCCAGCAGTTTATCGGTGACCGATTATGGCTACACCTTC. Residues: CASSLSVTDYGYTF.

The V and J genes are TRBV6-6 and TRBJ1-2, with TRBD1 matching 8 bases. V shed 5 bases, J shed 7 bases, and the junction held 6 bases outside the gene matches. The CDR3 totals 13 residues. Looked up from germline, CDR1 is MNHNY and CDR2 is SVGAGI (reference sequence). In nucleotides, the CDR3 is TGTGCCAGCAGTCCCGGACAGGGCGGTGGCTACACCTTC. It is translated as CASSPGQGGGYTF.

The V gene is TRBV5-6, the J gene TRBJ2-3, with TRBD2 matching 9 bases. The length of the CDR3 is 15 residues. The germline V gene encodes CDR1 SGHDT and CDR2 YYEEEE. After removal of 2 bases from V and 3 bases from J, the junction contained 4 bases not matched to a gene. This CDR3 is CASSFGSGGTDTQYF. The DNA for the CDR3 is TGTGCCAGCAGCTTCGGTAGCGGGGGAACAGATACGCAGTATTTT. Combining the CDR3 with reference TRBV5-6 and TRBJ2-3 gives the whole variable domain DAGVTQSPTHLIKTRGQQVTLRCSPKSGHDTVSWYQQALGQGPQFIFQYYEEEERQRGNFPDRFSGHQFPNYSSELNVNALLLGDSALYLCASSFGSGGTDTQYFGPGTRLTVL.

The rearrangement uses TRBV15 and TRBJ2-7; 12 nucleotides align to TRBD2. From germline, CDR1 is LNHNV and CDR2 YYDKDF (reference sequence). The length of the CDR3 is 14 residues. With V trimmed by 6 bases and J by 12 bases, 12 bases remained unmatched. CDR3 in amino acids: CATSLRTSGALPYF. Here the CDR3 DNA reads TGTGCCACCAGTCTCCGGACTAGCGGGGCCCTTCCGTACTTC.